The 10 T cell receptor beta chains listed next were all sequenced from one sample in a study of human T cells and chemical hapten exposure. Documented treatment: therapeutic diphenylcyclopropenone sensitization with weekly scalp DPC. Within the library, unique molecular identifiers were attached to each individual cDNA molecule. MiXCR, applied by TCRdb to the reads, yields one record per CDR3 protein. Of 2,500 to 3,000 distinct CDR3 sequences in the sample, around 46% were seen once. The sequences come from whole blood, collected before DPC sensitization or 2, 6, or about 24 weeks after (not recorded which). All receptors come from an adult with alopecia areata. Some clones in this sample may be carry-over from other donors' samples. This table probably holds off-target reads from a library built for another chain.

The chain joins TRBV7-9 to TRBJ2-3; no definite D call. CDR1 is SEHNR and CDR2 is FQNEAQ in the germline V gene (reference sequence). V lost 5 bases, J lost 0 bases, and 15 bases lay in between. The CDR3 consists of 16 residues. The CDR3 DNA reads TGTGCCAGCAGCCCAGAAGGAGCCTCTAGCACAGATACGCAGTATTTT. This codes for CASSPEGASSTDTQYF.

CDR3 amino acids: CASSPGPGHEQYF. The CDR3 DNA reads as TGTGCCAGCAGCCCGGGGCCAGGACACGAGCAGTACTTC. V usage is TRBV5-4 and J usage is TRBJ2-7; the D call may be TRBD1 or TRBD2 (5 bases each). This CDR3 has 13 amino acids. Between the trimmed V and J ends, which lost 4 bases and 5 bases, there was a span of 13 bases. Germline V CDR1 and CDR2: SGHNT, YYREEE (reference sequence).

This chain joins TRBV4-2 and TRBJ2-1; TRBD2 aligns across 9 bases. Germline lookup yields CDR1 LGHNA and CDR2 YNFKEQ. The CDR3 is 17 residues long. Losses at the gene ends were 1 base for V and 0 bases for J; bases not matched to a gene: 4. The CDR3 protein is CASSQGLADSSYNEQFF. DNA of the CDR3: TGTGCCAGCAGCCAAGGACTAGCGGATAGCTCCTACAATGAGCAGTTCTTC.

This clonotype was observed a handful of times. V is TRBV27 and J is TRBJ2-3; D is perhaps TRBD1 (5 bases). In germline, CDR1 is MNHEY, CDR2 SMNVEV (reference sequence). This CDR3 has 14 amino acids. V was cut by 4 bases and J by 11 bases, with 19 bases left in between. CDR3 sequence reads: CASSSTDKKVVQYF. The CDR3 bases are TGTGCCAGCAGTTCAACGGACAAAAAAGTGGTGCAGTATTTT.

This chain connects TRBV6-2 or TRBV6-3 to TRBJ2-7; D gene uncertain. The CDR3 is 11 amino acids. The V gene lost 4 bases and the J gene lost 2 bases, with 3 bases spanning the gap. Germline V CDR1 and CDR2: MNHEY, SVGEGT. The CDR3 DNA follows: TGTGCCAGCAGTTCCACCTACGAGCAGTACTTC. Translating it yields CASSSTYEQYF.

In its sample, this clonotype was seen a few times. The chain recombines TRBV27 with TRBJ2-1, with 9 bases fitting TRBD1. The CDR3 runs to 13 residues. The V gene's germline CDR1 is MNHEY and CDR2 SMNVEV (reference sequence). Trimming took 4 bases from V and 6 from J; bases not matched to a gene: 1. The CDR3 loop is CASSWDRANEQFF. The CDR3 nucleotides read TGTGCCAGCAGTTGGGACAGGGCCAATGAGCAGTTCTTC.

The chain combines TRBV29-1 with TRBJ2-7; TRBD2 aligns across 11 bases. CDR3 size: 14 residues. V lost 5 bases, J lost 6 bases, and 9 bases stayed unmatched. Germline lookup yields CDR1 SQVTM and CDR2 ANQGSEA. The CDR3 DNA sequence: TGCAGCGTTACTAACCTCGGACTAGCGGGCGAGCAGTACTTC. Its translation: CSVTNLGLAGEQYF.

V usage is TRBV11-2 and J usage is TRBJ2-7; 7 nucleotides align to TRBD1. J lost 6 bases, V lost 1 base, and 6 bases had no gene match. The CDR3 sequence is 14 residues long. Germline assignment: CDR1 SGHAT and CDR2 FQNNGV. The CDR3 region has the DNA TGTGCCAGCAGCTTAGCCGTGACAGGGATCGAGCAGTACTTC. Protein product: CASSLAVTGIEQYF.

The rearrangement uses TRBV3-1 and TRBJ2-7; 7 bases fit TRBD1. Trimming removed 4 bases from V and 3 bases from J; junction bases left unmatched: 6. This CDR3 has 14 amino acids. Germline V gives CDR1 LGHDT, CDR2 YNNKEL (reference sequence). CDR3 bases: TGTGCCAGCAGCCTCACTTCAGGGGGCTACGAGCAGTACTTC. This codes for CASSLTSGGYEQYF.

This chain links TRBV7-9 with TRBJ2-2; TRBD1 agrees at 8 bases. The trim removed 3 bases at V and 0 bases at J, leaving 3 bases unmatched. CDR1 and CDR2 (germline): SEHNR, FQNEAQ (reference sequence). CDR3 length equals 16 residues. CDR3 bases: TGTGCCAGCAGCTTGAACAGGGGGTCGAACACCGGGGAGCTGTTTTTT. Translated, it gives CASSLNRGSNTGELFF. The full variable domain, rest sourced from reference TRBV7-9 and TRBJ2-2, is DTGVSQNPRHKITKRGQNVTFRCDPISEHNRLYWYRQTLGQGPEFLTYFQNEAQLEKSRLLSDRFSAERPKGSFSTLEIQRTEQGDSAMYLCASSLNRGSNTGELFFGEGSRLTVL.